The clone carrying this T cell receptor beta chain was seen once. Original handling: Amplification with reference gene primers provided the estimates of nucleated cell counts. Assay used: immunoSEQ multiplex PCR; TCRdb lists only in-frame clones, some missing. V, J and clone size derive from that table, while D and trimming were established from the DNA sequence. This table has approximately 190,000 clones, about 82% appearing once. This CDR3 has 11 amino acids. Germline CDR1 SGHDT, CDR2 YYEEEE. Trimming left V 3 bases short and J 9 bases short, with 9 bases between. This specimen belongs to a study of blood T cell repertoires in COVID-19. Across the whole study: Some COVID-19 samples were acute and others convalescent; all came from the United States, Italy and Spain. T cells, B-cell-depleted T cells, or PBMCs provided the cDNA or gDNA that served as material.

The V and J genes are TRBV5-6 and TRBJ2-5; tentatively, D is TRBD1 (6 bases). The source material was peripheral blood. This receptor was obtained from a woman under 40 with acute or convalescent COVID-19. The CDR3 DNA sequence: TGTGCCAGCAGCTCGGACAGTTCCCAGTACTTC. Translated: CASSSDSSQYF.